This T cell receptor (beta chain) appears in the sequencing data of a study of blood T cell repertoires in COVID-19 (dated by TCRdb to 2018 to 2021). Context from the whole study: Samples covering the acute and convalescent phases of COVID-19 were provided by collaborators in the United States, Italy and Spain. Sample metadata almost always included a de-identified subject ID, COVID-19 status, age in years and sex. Deeply sampled blood TCRbeta repertoires from subjects exposed to, actively infected with, or recovered from COVID-19 were included in the dataset. HLA class I and class II types, where available, came from metadata supplied by the sample provider rather than from assay-based typing. The repertoires were released in a freely available public database intended as a resource for research on the immune response to SARS-CoV-2. The prospective study material was composed of cDNA or gDNA derived from T cells, B-cell-depleted T cells, or PBMCs. Samples came from the ongoing ImmuneRACE study (first 160 participants) plus 1,254 subjects from 6 global collaborators. Study-wide conclusions, independent of this receptor: Clinical and demographic metadata were provided uncurated, with the amount varying by source and participant.

TCRbeta CDR3 regions were amplified from genomic DNA using the immunoSEQ Assay, a bias-controlled multiplex PCR. Per the authors' processing: The number of nucleated cells in each sample was estimated from the amplification of reference gene primers within the assay. To quantify the absolute abundance of each unique TCRbeta CDR3 rearrangement, sequence reads were collapsed and filtered. For each sample, productive Simpson clonality was calculated as the square root of Simpson's diversity index across productive rearrangements. The immuneACCESS repertoire file appears here via TCRdb, limited to in-frame rearrangements. These files lack a portion of the clones; in checked studies, under half of the deficit traces to unresolved V genes, and the cause of the others is not known. V and J calls and clone size are copied from that table; D and trimming were computed from the DNA. The table for this sample lists about 100,000 clones; less than 90% of them were counted only once. About 1.8% of the sample is held by the ten biggest clonotypes.

Each collaborating institution followed its own protocols to collect whole blood in K2EDTA tubes. Collaborator samples were shipped for TCRbeta analysis as frozen whole blood, isolated PBMCs, or DNA extracted from either sample type. Its CDR3 holds 13 amino acids, cysteine through phenylalanine. Left in the record is the CDR3 DNA by itself, 39 bases read in frame from the first base. CDR1 SQVTM and CDR2 ANQGSEA are derived from the germline V gene. Clipping removes 7 bases from V and 5 bases from J, with 8 as the unmatched junction base count. Turning to this clone: The antigen it recognizes is unknown. One base away there is no much larger clone; base qualities are not given.

The sequence joins TRBV29-1 to TRBJ1-1; TRBD1 fits 9 bases in the junction. The sequenced sample consisted of peripheral blood. This receptor was obtained from a man aged 80 or over with acute or convalescent COVID-19. The sequenced DNA: TGCAGCGACCAGGGACAGGGAAATACTGAAGCTTTCTTT. This is translated as CSDQGQGNTEAFF.